This T cell receptor beta chain stems from a study of spatial heterogeneity in lung cancer. TCRdb recomputed calls from the 5' RACE reads with MiXCR, one row per CDR3 protein. The sample holds more than 2,500 distinct CDR3 sequences; more than 3% are singletons and the top ten take about 17%. V lost 4 bases to trimming and J lost 2 bases, with 8 bases between them. Germline CDR1 is ENHRY and CDR2 is SYGVKD. The CDR3 runs to 13 residues. This clonotype is deemed medium-sized. A library prepared for alpha chains yielded this beta chain as an off-target read; its size is of little meaning. Time point here: sample taken at primary tumor resection.

The clonotype was recovered from a human donor with early-stage non-small cell lung cancer. The material sequenced was lung tissue, taken at surgery. The chain carries TRBV10-3 and TRBJ2-5; weak D call: TRBD1 (5 bases). CDR3 in DNA: TGTGCCATCAGTGCAGGGATTCAAGAGACCCAGTACTTC. Translating it yields CAISAGIQETQYF.